Listed below are T cell receptor beta chains from one sample, sequenced in a study of blood T cell repertoires in COVID-19. Sequencing was performed with immunoSEQ multiplex PCR; in TCRdb, only in-frame clones are kept and a portion is missing. The repertoire holds 150,000 to 200,000 clones, with around three quarters as singletons. Sequencing was done on a sample of PBMCs or T cells enriched from blood (not recorded which). These receptors all come from a woman in her fifties or sixties with acute COVID-19. The CDR3 runs from the conserved cysteine through the conserved F or W. D genes are given only for firm matches. Not every row has a clone size; where given, it reads once, few, many or a size class.

j_call d_call clone_size v_call cdr3_aa cdr3_nt
TRBJ1-4 TRBD1 NA TRBV6-6 CASTVGQGREKLFF TGTGCCAGCACCGTGGGACAGGGGAGAGAAAAACTGTTTTTT
TRBJ1-5 TRBD1 NA TRBV19 CASSIGRDRGLNQPQHF TGTGCCAGTAGTATAGGCCGGGACAGGGGGCTAAATCAGCCCCAGCATTTT
TRBJ1-6 TRBD1 NA TRBV9 CASSETGSPSPLHF TGTGCCAGCAGCGAGACAGGGTCCCCTTCACCCCTCCACTTT
TRBJ1-5 NA NA TRBV7-8 CASSPQVDGKQPQHF TGTGCCAGCAGCCCACAGGTAGATGGTAAGCAGCCCCAGCATTTT
TRBJ2-1 NA NA TRBV3-1/TRBV3-2 CASSWRGAQFF TGTGCCAGCAGCTGGAGGGGAGCGCAGTTCTTC
TRBJ1-5 NA once TRBV6-1 CASSALRDRRNQPQHF TGTGCCAGCAGTGCGCTGCGGGACCGGAGGAATCAGCCCCAGCATTTT
TRBJ1-3 TRBD1 NA TRBV3-1/TRBV3-2 CASSQTWDRGESGNTIYF TGTGCCAGCAGCCAAACCTGGGACAGGGGGGAATCTGGAAACACCATATATTTT
TRBJ2-1 NA NA TRBV9 CASSPPVDNEQFF TGTGCCAGCAGCCCCCCCGTCGACAATGAGCAGTTCTTC
TRBJ1-4 TRBD1 NA TRBV5-8 CASSRIWTGREKLFF TGTGCCAGCAGCCGAATCTGGACAGGGAGAGAAAAACTGTTTTTT
TRBJ1-1 NA NA TRBV6-5 CASSYRDRDTEAFF TGTGCCAGCAGTTATCGCGACCGGGACACTGAAGCTTTCTTT
TRBJ2-5 NA many TRBV27 CASRPYRGGKETQYF TGTGCCAGCAGACCTTACAGGGGAGGTAAAGAGACCCAGTACTTC
TRBJ1-1 TRBD1 NA TRBV28 CASSRVKTGGTEAFF TGTGCCAGCAGCCGTGTTAAGACAGGGGGAACTGAAGCTTTCTTT
TRBJ1-5 TRBD1 once TRBV7-8 CASSLTRTGPNQPQHF TGTGCCAGCAGCTTAACTAGGACAGGGCCAAATCAGCCCCAGCATTTT
TRBJ2-5 NA few TRBV14 CASSQNRVGETQYF TGTGCCAGCAGCCAGAACAGGGTGGGGGAGACCCAGTACTTC
TRBJ1-5 NA NA TRBV18 CASSQTGIVGQPQHF TGTGCCAGCTCACAAACAGGGATTGTAGGTCAGCCCCAGCATTTT
TRBJ2-3 NA NA TRBV12-5 CASGSAGDTQYF TGTGCTAGTGGTTCCGCCGGGGATACGCAGTATTTT
TRBJ1-1 TRBD1 NA TRBV7-9 CASSPRQGAMNTEAFF TGTGCCAGCAGCCCCAGACAGGGGGCAATGAACACTGAAGCTTTCTTT
TRBJ2-5 NA NA TRBV19 CASSIGRSQETQYF TGTGCCAGTAGTATAGGGCGGTCCCAAGAGACCCAGTACTTC
TRBJ1-2 NA NA TRBV28 CASSSVRAGSYYGYTF TGTGCCAGCAGTTCAGTCCGGGCGGGGTCTTACTATGGCTACACCTTC
TRBJ1-2 TRBD1 NA TRBV3-1/TRBV3-2 CASSSQGALYGYTF TGTGCCAGCAGCTCGCAGGGGGCCCTCTATGGCTACACCTTC
TRBJ2-3 TRBD1 NA TRBV27 CATCRNDRGTQYF TGTGCCACCTGTCGGAACGACAGGGGCACGCAGTATTTT
TRBJ2-1 TRBD2 NA TRBV5-5 CASSLVGSGGTGPYNEQFF TGTGCCAGCAGCTTGGTTGGTAGCGGGGGGACGGGCCCCTACAATGAGCAGTTCTTC
TRBJ1-1 TRBD1 NA TRBV6-5 CASGHRGVTEAFF TGTGCCAGCGGACACAGGGGGGTCACTGAAGCTTTCTTT
TRBJ1-3 NA NA TRBV6-6 CASIGDSGNTIYF TGTGCCAGCATCGGGGACTCTGGAAACACCATATATTTT
TRBJ1-1 TRBD1 NA TRBV28 CASSRRTGEGGMNTEAFF TGTGCCAGCAGCAGGCGGACAGGGGAAGGGGGCATGAACACTGAAGCTTTCTTT
TRBJ1-1 NA many TRBV27 CASSSLHVGTSNTEAFF TGTGCCAGCAGTTCCCTCCACGTCGGGACATCGAACACTGAAGCTTTCTTT
TRBJ1-2 NA NA TRBV9 CASSGHRKANYGYTF TGTGCCAGCAGCGGGCACAGGAAAGCTAACTATGGCTACACCTTC
TRBJ2-5 NA NA TRBV10-3 CATDPGVGETQYF TGTGCCACCGATCCTGGTGTCGGAGAGACCCAGTACTTC
TRBJ2-1 TRBD2 NA TRBV5-1 CASSPPAGGTDEQFF TGCGCCAGCAGCCCCCCAGCGGGGGGCACTGATGAGCAGTTCTTC
TRBJ2-5 TRBD2 NA TRBV7-7 CASSLGGGGQETQYF TGTGCTAGCAGCTTAGGTGGGGGAGGGCAAGAGACCCAGTACTTC
TRBJ1-5 TRBD1 NA TRBV18 CASSPDRVNQPQHF TGTGCCAGCTCACCCGACAGGGTCAACCAGCCCCAGCATTTT